This T cell receptor beta chain derives from a study of cytomegalovirus exposure and HLA in healthy donors. General study results and limits: In a later analysis, HLA-associated TCR beta chains were more clonally expanded than equally common others.

Use of 60 Vbeta and 13 Jbeta primers characterized the PCR. Generated by immunoSEQ multiplex PCR, the TCRdb table keeps only in-frame clones and is missing some. The sample includes about 150,000 clones, roughly 80% seen only once; the top ten take about 6.1%. A remark on this clone: Its antigen is undetermined.

V trimming: 4 bases; J trimming: 6 bases; junction bases outside the gene matches: 8. This CDR3 comprises 14 residues. Looked up from germline, CDR1 is MNHNY and CDR2 is SVGAGI (reference sequence). Source material: PBMCs. V usage is TRBV6-6 and J usage is TRBJ2-7, with 8 bases fitting TRBD1. This receptor was obtained from a woman aged 50 to 60 in good health and CMV-seropositive. The CDR3 loop is CASSSRGQAVEQYF. The CDR3, as DNA: TGTGCCAGCAGTTCAAGGGGACAGGCGGTCGAGCAGTACTTC.